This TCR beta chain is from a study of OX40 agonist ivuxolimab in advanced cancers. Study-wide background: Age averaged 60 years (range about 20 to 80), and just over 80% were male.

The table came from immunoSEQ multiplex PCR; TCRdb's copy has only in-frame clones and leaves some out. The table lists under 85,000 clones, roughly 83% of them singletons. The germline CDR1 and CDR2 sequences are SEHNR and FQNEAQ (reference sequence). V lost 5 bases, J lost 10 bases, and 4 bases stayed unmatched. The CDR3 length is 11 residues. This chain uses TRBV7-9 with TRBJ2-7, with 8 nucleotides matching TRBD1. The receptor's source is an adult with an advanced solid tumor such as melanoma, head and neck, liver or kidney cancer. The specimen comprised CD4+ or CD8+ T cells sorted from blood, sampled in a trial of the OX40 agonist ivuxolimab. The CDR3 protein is CASSRQGSQYF. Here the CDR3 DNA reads TGTGCCAGCAGCCGACAGGGGAGTCAGTACTTC.